This T cell receptor beta chain came from a study of breast tumors, draining lymph nodes, adjacent tissues. TCRdb called the multiplex PCR reads again in MiXCR, with one record for every CDR3 protein. The sample includes some 130,000 distinct CDR3 sequences, around 21% of them seen just once. At least ten counts were recorded for this clonotype. No antigen is known for it. Whole-study findings and limits: Compared with lymph nodes, tumors were less diverse; compared with nontumor tissue, more. That most tumor T cells come from lymph nodes remained unproven.

Axillary draining lymph nodes of breast cancer patients supplied the node samples. This TCR derives from a female donor with breast cancer. Some clones in this sample may be carry-over from other donors' samples. The sequenced sample consisted of axillary lymph node tissue.

CDR3 in DNA: TGTGCCTGGAGTGTATCTTTACAGGGGTTCGTGACCCAGTACTTC. It codes for CAWSVSLQGFVTQYF. V and J are TRBV30 and TRBJ2-5; 7 bases fit TRBD1. After removal of 0 bases from V and 7 bases from J, the junction contained 11 bases not matched to a gene. Germline V lookup: CDR1 GTSNPN, CDR2 SVGIG (reference sequence). This CDR3 has 15 amino acids.